These 30 T cell receptor beta chains share one sample of origin, sequenced in a study of blood T cell repertoires in COVID-19. Clones were read by immunoSEQ multiplex PCR, and TCRdb kept only the in-frame ones, dropping some. The sample yields roughly 330,000 clones, more than 70% seen once. Sequenced sample: PBMCs or T cells enriched from blood (not recorded which). These TCRs come from a woman in her twenties or thirties who had recovered from COVID-19.

The chain links TRBV5-6 to TRBJ1-2, with 7 bases fitting TRBD1. Germline V gene sequence: CDR1 SGHDT, CDR2 YYEEEE. With V trimmed by 2 bases and J by 8 bases, 15 bases remained unmatched. This CDR3 is 16 amino acids long. In nucleotides, the CDR3 is TGTGCCAGCAGCTTCTCCGACGGAGGGGGCTTAGGGGGCTACACCTTC. Its translation: CASSFSDGGGLGGYTF.

The rearrangement uses TRBV27 and TRBJ2-3, with D maybe TRBD2 (7 bases). This CDR3 spans 16 amino acids. Trimming removed 5 bases from V and 2 bases from J, with 17 bases in between. Per germline, CDR1 MNHEY and CDR2 SMNVEV (reference sequence). CDR3 loop: CASSPNRRGATDTQYF. The CDR3 DNA follows: TGTGCCAGCAGTCCAAACCGTCGGGGGGCCACAGATACGCAGTATTTT.

The rearrangement joins TRBV30 to TRBJ1-1, with 7 bases that match TRBD1. Germline assignment: CDR1 GTSNPN and CDR2 SVGIG (reference sequence). This CDR3 is 13 amino acids long. V lost 3 bases, J lost 3 bases, and 4 bases stayed unmatched. The DNA for the CDR3 is TGTGCCTGGAGCCAGGGGGGATACACTGAAGCTTTCTTT. It translates to CAWSQGGYTEAFF.

CDR3 region: CASSLEGKNIQYF. Written as DNA, the CDR3 is TGCGCCAGCAGCTTGGAGGGGAAAAACATTCAGTACTTC. This chain joins TRBV5-1 and TRBJ2-4; D might be TRBD1 (5 bases). The CDR3 length is 13 residues. Germline assignment: CDR1 SGHRS and CDR2 YFSETQ. Trimming took off 0 bases at V and 4 bases at J, with 5 bases between the two ends.

The rearrangement links TRBV5-1 to TRBJ2-1, with 10 bases that match TRBD1. The CDR3 loop spans 14 amino acids. Germline CDR1 SGHRS, CDR2 YFSETQ. V shed 4 bases and J 10 bases; nucleotides not matched to a gene: 8. This CDR3 is CASSNGTGALEQFF. DNA for the CDR3: TGCGCCAGCAGCAACGGGACAGGGGCCCTGGAGCAGTTCTTC.

In DNA form, the CDR3 reads TGTGCCAGTAGTAAGGACAGGGCCGCTTCACCCCTCCACTTT. It translates to CASSKDRAASPLHF. This chain connects TRBV19 to TRBJ1-6; 8 bases match TRBD1. This CDR3 contains 14 residues. V shed 4 bases, J shed 9 bases, and the junction held 5 bases outside the gene matches. Germline lookup yields CDR1 LNHDA and CDR2 SQIVND (reference sequence).

V gene TRBV5-1 combines with J gene TRBJ1-6, with TRBD1 as a possible D gene (5 bases). Looked up from germline, CDR1 is SGHRS and CDR2 is YFSETQ. The CDR3 extends over 15 amino acids. The V end was cut by 4 bases, the J end by 5 bases, with 13 bases between. For the CDR3, the DNA is TGCGCCAGCAGCCCGTTGGGACTGGATAATTCACCCCTCCACTTT. Protein sequence: CASSPLGLDNSPLHF.

The chain joins TRBV7-8 to TRBJ2-7; D ambiguous. The CDR3 extends over 13 amino acids. CDR1 and CDR2 (germline): SGHVS, FQNEAQ. Deletions cut 3 bases from V and 4 bases from J, with 10 bases between. The CDR3 loop is CASSFMELYEQYF. In DNA form, the CDR3 reads TGTGCCAGCAGCTTTATGGAGCTTTACGAGCAGTACTTC. The whole variable domain, remainder taken from reference TRBV7-8 and TRBJ2-7, is GAGVSQSPRYKVAKRGQDVALRCDPISGHVSLFWYQQALGQGPEFLTYFQNEAQLDKSGLPSDRFFAERPEGSVSTLKIQRTQQEDSAVYLCASSFMELYEQYFGPGTRLTVT.

The chain is built from TRBV28 and TRBJ1-3, with TRBD1 identical over 9 bases. This CDR3 is 15 amino acids long. Germline assignment: CDR1 MDHEN and CDR2 SYDVKM. V lost 5 bases and J lost 3; bases outside the gene matches: 5. The CDR3 DNA follows: TGTGCCAGCAGTCCACCGGGACAGGGTGGAAACACCATATATTTT. Protein: CASSPPGQGGNTIYF. The variable domain in full, completed from reference TRBV28 and TRBJ1-3, reads DVKVTQSSRYLVKRTGEKVFLECVQDMDHENMFWYRQDPGLGLRLIYFSYDVKMKEKGDIPEGYSVSREKKERFSLILESASTNQTSMYLCASSPPGQGGNTIYFGEGSWLTVV.

This clone was seen just once. The chain links TRBV23-1 to TRBJ2-5, with D possibly TRBD2 on 5 matching bases. TRBV23-1 is assigned to the ORF class and has an uncertain function. CDR3 length equals 13 residues. Between the trimmed V and J ends, which lost 3 bases and 6 bases, there was a span of 11 bases. CDR3 in amino acids: CASSHAEGKTQYF. The DNA for the CDR3 is TGCGCCAGCAGTCATGCCGAGGGAAAGACCCAGTACTTC.

On this clone itself: The sample holds other DNA sequences that translate to the same CDR3. The rearrangement links TRBV5-6 to TRBJ1-2, with 9 bases lining up with TRBD1. V lost 4 bases, J lost 2 bases, and 6 bases stayed unmatched. CDR1 is SGHDT, CDR2 YYEEEE, per germline. CDR3 length: 15 residues. The chain's CDR3 is CASSLPGQGNYGYTF. The CDR3 DNA follows: TGTGCCAGCAGCCTACCGGGACAGGGAAACTATGGCTACACCTTC.

The CDR3 sequence is CASSPMTGTNTEAFF. CDR3 nucleotides: TGTGCCAGCTCACCGATGACAGGGACGAACACTGAAGCTTTCTTT. This sequence joins TRBV18 and TRBJ1-1; the match to TRBD1 covers 7 bases. The trim removed 3 bases at V and 1 base at J, leaving 5 bases unmatched. This CDR3 contains 15 residues. CDR1 and CDR2 from the germline V gene are KGHSH and LQKENI.

This sequence joins TRBV25-1 and TRBJ2-5; D is perhaps TRBD1 (7 bases). V was shortened by 5 bases and J by 4 bases, with 20 bases between the two germline ends. The CDR3 spans 16 residues. Germline lookup yields CDR1 MGHDK and CDR2 SYGVNS. For the CDR3, the DNA is TGTGCCAGCAGTTTACCTGCGGGACAGTGGGGAGAGACCCAGTACTTC. This encodes CASSLPAGQWGETQYF.

The sample holds a few counts of this clone. The rearrangement joins TRBV19 to TRBJ1-2; TRBD1 aligns across 9 bases. J lost 2 bases, V lost 5 bases, and 15 bases had no gene match. This CDR3 region has 18 residues. CDR1 is LNHDA, CDR2 SQIVND, per germline (reference sequence). The CDR3: CASSFAAGQGSYNYGYTF. The CDR3 region has the DNA TGTGCCAGTAGTTTTGCCGCGGGACAGGGATCTTACAACTATGGCTACACCTTC.

The V and J genes are TRBV5-4 and TRBJ1-3; no definite D call. CDR3 length equals 15 residues. Trimming stripped 0 bases from V and 0 bases from J, with 7 bases between. CDR1 and CDR2 (germline): SGHNT, YYREEE (reference sequence). CDR3 sequence reads: CASSLAPGSGNTIYF. As DNA, the CDR3 is TGTGCCAGCAGCTTGGCCCCCGGCTCTGGAAACACCATATATTTT.

The chain couples TRBV3-1 (or the pseudogene TRBV3-2) to TRBJ1-3; 8 nucleotides agree with TRBD1. CDR1 LGHDT and CDR2 YNNKEL come from the germline V gene (reference sequence). The ends lost 3 bases at V and 0 bases at J; junction bases unmatched: 4. The CDR3 is 16 residues long. CDR3 residues: CASSHADRGSGNTIYF. The CDR3 nucleotides read TGTGCCAGCAGCCACGCCGACAGGGGCTCTGGAAACACCATATATTTT.

This chain links TRBV28 with TRBJ1-2; TRBD1 aligns across 10 bases. The germline CDR1 and CDR2 sequences are MDHEN and SYDVKM. With V trimmed by 2 bases and J by 7 bases, 10 bases remained unmatched. The CDR3 loop spans 16 amino acids. DNA for the CDR3: TGTGCCAGCAGTTTAGACCGGGGACAGGGGCTCTCTGGCTACACCTTC. It encodes CASSLDRGQGLSGYTF.

The V call is TRBV5-4, the J call TRBJ2-7; 10 bases align to TRBD1. This CDR3 comprises 13 residues. V was clipped by 4 bases and J by 5 bases; unmatched bases: 3. Per germline, CDR1 SGHNT and CDR2 YYREEE (reference sequence). CDR3 protein: CASSPTGGNEQYF. CDR3 nucleotide sequence: TGTGCCAGCAGCCCGACAGGGGGCAACGAGCAGTACTTC.

The chain recombines TRBV6-5 with TRBJ1-2; D remains unclear. CDR3 size: 14 residues. The V gene's germline CDR1 is MNHEY and CDR2 SVGAGI. V shed 2 bases and J shed 6 bases, with 13 bases lying between them. CDR3: CASSYRRGGNGYTF. The CDR3, as DNA: TGTGCCAGCAGTTACCGGCGGGGAGGGAATGGCTACACCTTC.

This clone showed up just once. The chain combines TRBV5-6 with TRBJ2-5, with D perhaps TRBD2 (6 bases). The CDR3 length is 15 residues. Germline V gene sequence: CDR1 SGHDT, CDR2 YYEEEE. V was trimmed by 0 bases and J by 2 bases, leaving 11 bases between them. CDR3 residues: CASSLVVGGQETQYF. The CDR3 DNA follows: TGTGCCAGCAGCTTGGTCGTGGGGGGTCAAGAGACCCAGTACTTC.

The chain recombines TRBV18 with TRBJ2-2, with 14 bases aligning to TRBD2. CDR1 KGHSH and CDR2 LQKENI come from the germline V gene. V was clipped by 1 base and J by 5 bases; unmatched bases: 3. The CDR3 consists of 17 residues. This CDR3 is CASSPRGLAGGTGELFF. DNA for the CDR3: TGTGCCAGCTCACCACGCGGACTAGCGGGGGGTACCGGGGAGCTGTTTTTT.

This sequence joins TRBV2 and TRBJ2-3; TRBD2 agrees at 7 bases. Germline CDR1 reads SNHLY; CDR2 reads FYNNEI. V lost 7 bases and J lost 5; bases outside the gene matches: 9. This CDR3 spans 14 amino acids. CDR3 coding DNA: TGTGCCAGCAAGGTTACGGGGGAGGGAGATACGCAGTATTTT. It specifies CASKVTGEGDTQYF. The full variable domain, in which reference TRBV2 and TRBJ2-3 provide the parts outside the CDR3, is EPEVTQTPSHQVTQMGQEVILRCVPISNHLYFYWYRQILGQKVEFLVSFYNNEISEKSEIFDDQFSVERPDGSNFTLKIRSTKLEDSAMYFCASKVTGEGDTQYFGPGTRLTVL.

The genes are TRBV27 and TRBJ2-6; D unclear. This CDR3 has 16 residues. Per germline, CDR1 MNHEY and CDR2 SMNVEV (reference sequence). V lost 6 bases and J 4 bases, leaving 16 bases between the germline ends. The CDR3 DNA follows: TGTGCCAGCAGGCGGAGAACTGCGGCCGGGGCCAACGTCCTGACTTTC. As protein: CASRRRTAAGANVLTF.

In this sample, this clone turned up a few times. The chain links TRBV19 to TRBJ2-2; TRBD2 matches 9 bases. The CDR3 consists of 15 residues. The junction had 6 bases not matched to a gene; V was cut back by 7 bases and J by 3 bases. Looked up from germline, CDR1 is LNHDA and CDR2 is SQIVND (reference sequence). CDR3 residues: CASTSGGTYTGELFF. DNA for the CDR3: TGTGCCAGTACCAGCGGGGGGACCTACACCGGGGAGCTGTTTTTT.

The rearrangement joins TRBV5-1 to TRBJ1-2; 12 nucleotides match TRBD1. CDR1 and CDR2 from the germline V gene are SGHRS and YFSETQ. V trimming: 4 bases; J trimming: 1 base; junction bases outside the gene matches: 8. This CDR3 comprises 17 residues. DNA of the CDR3: TGCGCCAGCAGCGGGGGACAGGGGGCTGGTGGTAACTATGGCTACACCTTC. Encoded protein: CASSGGQGAGGNYGYTF. The entire variable domain, with the rest obtained from reference TRBV5-1 and TRBJ1-2, is as follows: KAGVTQTPRYLIKTRGQQVTLSCSPISGHRSVSWYQQTPGQGLQFLFEYFSETQRNKGNFPGRFSGRQFSNSRSEMNVSTLELGDSALYLCASSGGQGAGGNYGYTFGSGTRLTVV.

CDR3 sequence reads: CASSASRGSPDEQFF. The DNA of the CDR3 is TGTGCCAGCAGCGCATCCAGGGGGTCACCCGATGAGCAGTTCTTC. V and J are TRBV11-3 and TRBJ2-1; 7 bases are shared with TRBD1. The V segment lost 5 bases and the J segment 8 bases; nucleotides outside the gene matches: 12. The germline gives CDR1 SGHNT, CDR2 YENEEA. This CDR3 spans 15 amino acids.

The CDR3 region is CASGRPDTQYF. The CDR3 region has the DNA TGTGCCAGCGGGAGGCCAGATACGCAGTATTTT. The chain joins TRBV12-3 or TRBV12-4 to TRBJ2-3; tentative D call: TRBD2 (6 bases). The CDR3 is made up of 11 amino acids. The V and J ends lost 8 bases and 4 bases respectively, with 7 bases between them.

The chain recombines TRBV7-8 with TRBJ1-1, with 7 nucleotides matching TRBD1. With V trimmed by 5 bases and J by 9 bases, 6 bases remained unmatched. Germline V gives CDR1 SGHVS, CDR2 FQNEAQ. There are 12 residues in the CDR3. The CDR3 DNA sequence: TGTGCCAGCAGCCCGGGGGACAGTAAAGCTTTCTTT. It codes for CASSPGDSKAFF.

This clone has a handful of counts. This rearrangement joins TRBV28 to TRBJ1-5, with TRBD1 identical over 8 bases. Germline CDR1 and CDR2: MDHEN and SYDVKM. With V trimmed by 6 bases and J by 6 bases, 10 bases remained unmatched. The length of the CDR3 is 15 residues. The CDR3 coding sequence is TGTGCCAGCAGCCGTACCAGGGGGCAGGGTCAGCCCCAGCATTTT. Residues: CASSRTRGQGQPQHF.

The V call is TRBV27, the J call TRBJ2-1; no definite D call. With 5 bases removed from V and 3 bases from J, the gap between germline ends came to 14 bases. Germline CDR1 and CDR2: MNHEY and SMNVEV (reference sequence). This CDR3 has 15 residues. For the CDR3, the DNA is TGTGCCAGCAGTCCGCCGCCCGCGATCTACAATGAGCAGTTCTTC. It translates to CASSPPPAIYNEQFF.